Following are 18 T cell receptor beta chains from one sample sequenced in a study of T-cell reconstitution after alpha-beta-depleted transplantation in children. Preparation of the TCRbeta library was carried out with unique molecular identifiers. TCRdb used MiXCR to reprocess the PCR reads, holding one entry per CDR3 protein. The table records 540,000 or so distinct CDR3 sequences, 20% to 25% of them present only once. The sequences come from PBMCs, mostly from graft donor cells, collected 360 days after TCRalphabeta/CD19-depleted stem cell transplant. The receptors were sampled from a boy in the first two years of life who had a stem cell transplant for acute myeloid leukemia, so the T cells may come from the graft donor.

The chain uses TRBV4-3 and TRBJ2-1, with D unclear. The germline V gene has CDR1 LGHNA and CDR2 YSLEER. The CDR3 is 15 amino acids. V was clipped by 0 bases and J by 2 bases, with 8 bases between them. The CDR3 nucleotides read TGCGCCAGCAGCCAAGATCGACGGACCTACAATGAGCAGTTCTTC. This translates into CASSQDRRTYNEQFF.

This clonotype was picked up a small number of times. This sequence joins TRBV12-5 and TRBJ2-7, with 7 bases matching TRBD1. CDR3 length: 14 residues. V gave up 2 bases and J gave up 7 bases; unmatched junction bases: 8. Germline CDR1 LGHNT, CDR2 FRNRAP. CDR3 sequence reads: CASGLSHRGHEQYF. In nucleotides, the CDR3 is TGTGCTAGTGGTTTGAGTCACAGGGGACATGAGCAGTACTTC.

The sample holds a few counts of this clonotype. This chain connects TRBV6-1 to TRBJ1-2; 7 bases line up with TRBD1. CDR1 is MNHNS and CDR2 is SASEGT in the germline V gene. The V segment lost 7 bases and the J segment 0 bases; nucleotides outside the gene matches: 8. The length of the CDR3 is 15 residues. The CDR3 DNA follows: TGTGCCAGCACCCAAGCAGGGGGGTCTAACTATGGCTACACCTTC. Its translation: CASTQAGGSNYGYTF.

The chain combines TRBV6-2 or TRBV6-3 with TRBJ2-1; tentative D call: TRBD1 (6 bases). This CDR3 comprises 14 residues. Germline V gene sequence: CDR1 MNHEY, CDR2 SVGEGT. The V gene lost 2 bases and the J gene lost 6 bases, with 11 bases spanning the gap. Here the CDR3 reads CASSYPDSLNEQFF. The CDR3 DNA reads as TGTGCCAGCAGTTACCCGGACAGCCTCAATGAGCAGTTCTTC.

This clonotype was detected only once. The gene calls are TRBV28 and TRBJ2-7, with TRBD1 matching 7 bases. CDR1 is MDHEN, CDR2 SYDVKM, per germline. The CDR3 covers 15 residues. Germline trimming cut 6 bases from V and 0 bases from J; bases unmatched to any gene: 8. The CDR3 DNA reads TGTGCCAGCAGACCCGGACAGGCCAACTCCTACGAGCAGTACGTC. It encodes CASRPGQANSYEQYV.

In its sample, this clonotype was seen a few times. The chain recombines TRBV12-3 or TRBV12-4 with TRBJ2-3, with 9 bases aligning to TRBD2. After removal of 8 bases from V and 4 bases from J, the junction contained 4 bases not matched to a gene. This CDR3 contains 13 residues. CDR3 nucleotide sequence: TGTGCCAGCCTCGCGGGGGGGGCAGATACGCAGTATTTT. Its protein product is CASLAGGADTQYF.

V and J are TRBV20-1 and TRBJ1-5, with D perhaps matching TRBD1 (6 bases). This CDR3 region has 16 residues. In germline, CDR1 is DFQATT, CDR2 SNEGSKA (reference sequence). V lost 3 bases and J 3 bases, leaving 18 bases between the germline ends. The CDR3 here is CSASILQGGFNQPQHF. In DNA form, the CDR3 reads TGCAGTGCTAGCATCTTACAGGGAGGGTTCAATCAGCCCCAGCATTTT.

This chain connects TRBV9 to TRBJ1-1, with a tentative D call TRBD1 (6 bases). CDR1 is SGDLS, CDR2 YYNGEE, per germline. The CDR3 covers 15 residues. V was shortened by 4 bases and J by 3 bases, with 16 bases between the two germline ends. This CDR3 is CASSNKGGVDTEAFF. CDR3 in DNA: TGTGCCAGCAGCAACAAAGGGGGAGTGGACACTGAAGCTTTCTTT.

This clonotype was observed many times. J is TRBJ2-7 and V is TRBV20-1, with TRBD1 matching over 8 bases. The V gene's germline CDR1 is DFQATT and CDR2 SNEGSKA (reference sequence). J gave up 4 bases and V 2 bases, and 10 bases lay outside the gene matches. This CDR3 comprises 15 residues. The CDR3 DNA sequence: TGCAGTGCTAGAAAGGGGACAGGCGGGACATACGAGCAGTACTTC. Translating it yields CSARKGTGGTYEQYF.

The rearrangement joins TRBV27 to TRBJ1-2; D is possibly TRBD1 (6 bases). With 5 bases removed from V and 4 bases from J, the gap between germline ends came to 14 bases. CDR1 and CDR2 (germline): MNHEY, SMNVEV (reference sequence). This CDR3 is 14 amino acids long. CDR3 region: CASSKAGGGYGYTF. In nucleotides, the CDR3 is TGTGCCAGCAGTAAGGCCGGGGGCGGCTATGGCTACACCTTC.

The rearrangement uses TRBV20-1 and TRBJ2-5; D call uncertain. The V gene's germline CDR1 is DFQATT and CDR2 SNEGSKA (reference sequence). V was trimmed by 3 bases and J by 2 bases, leaving 16 bases between them. The CDR3 length is 15 residues. The CDR3 bases are TGCAGTGCTAGCGTCTTCGGATTTAAACAAGAGACCCAGTACTTC. It specifies CSASVFGFKQETQYF.

V is TRBV20-1 and J is TRBJ2-1; D may be TRBD1 (6 bases). Per the germline V gene, CDR1 is DFQATT and CDR2 is SNEGSKA (reference sequence). Trimming took 4 bases from V and 12 from J, leaving 28 bases between them. The length of the CDR3 is 16 residues. CDR3 amino acids: CSANTQTTGRLRGQFF. The CDR3 region has the DNA TGCAGTGCTAACACCCAGACGACAGGCAGACTTCGGGGGCAGTTCTTC.

This chain links TRBV20-1 with TRBJ2-5; 7 bases fit TRBD2. The trim removed 3 bases at V and 7 bases at J, leaving 14 bases unmatched. The CDR3 consists of 15 residues. In germline, CDR1 is DFQATT, CDR2 SNEGSKA (reference sequence). CDR3 sequence reads: CSASLGSRTGGTQYF. In DNA form, the CDR3 reads TGCAGTGCTAGTCTAGGCAGCCGGACGGGGGGGACCCAGTACTTC.

The J gene is TRBJ2-1, the V gene TRBV28; TRBD1 matches at 8 bases. Germline V gene data show CDR1 as MDHEN and CDR2 as SYDVKM. The CDR3 extends over 17 amino acids. The junction had 9 bases not matched to a gene; V was cut back by 1 base and J by 4 bases. CDR3 nucleotides: TGTGCCAGCAGTTTATCCATCCGGGACAGGTTTTACAATGAGCAGTTCTTC. Translating it yields CASSLSIRDRFYNEQFF.

A remark on this clonotype: Given a much more abundant clone one base away, this may be a read error. J is TRBJ1-5 and V is TRBV12-3 or TRBV12-4; D gene ambiguous. The CDR3 runs to 15 residues. V lost 3 bases and J 9 bases, leaving 18 bases between the germline ends. CDR3 DNA: TGTGCCAGCAGTTTGAGGCGGCCGGAGTTTCGGCCCCAGCATTTT. As protein: CASSLRRPEFRPQHF.

This clonotype was detected ten times or more. The chain has TRBV14 and TRBJ2-1; D is perhaps TRBD1 (5 bases). The CDR3 loop spans 14 amino acids. V dropped 3 bases and J dropped 8 bases, with 14 bases sitting between them. Germline loops: CDR1 SGHDN, CDR2 FVKESK. CDR3 bases: TGTGCCAGCAGCCACCCGTCGCTCAGGGATGAGCAGTTCTTC. This translates into CASSHPSLRDEQFF.

This clonotype was detected ten times or more. The chain recombines TRBV12-3 or TRBV12-4 with TRBJ1-2, with D unresolved. V lost 6 bases and J 2 bases, leaving 16 bases between the germline ends. CDR3 length: 15 residues. CDR3 coding DNA: TGTGCCAGCAGCTCGGGAGGACCGGGCAACTATGGCTACACCTTC. This encodes CASSSGGPGNYGYTF.

This clonotype was counted between two and nine times. The chain recombines TRBV3-1 with TRBJ2-1, with D tentatively TRBD1 (5 bases). The germline V and J ends were trimmed by 1 base and 9 bases, with 7 bases remaining between them. Germline CDR1 and CDR2: LGHDT and YNNKEL (reference sequence). CDR3 length: 12 amino acids. CDR3 in DNA: TGTGCCAGCAGCCAAGGGGGCACTGAGCAGTTCTTC. Its protein product is CASSQGGTEQFF.